This TCR beta chain originates from a study of cytomegalovirus exposure and HLA in healthy donors. 60 Vbeta and 13 Jbeta primers were used in PCR. The repertoire was sequenced with immunoSEQ multiplex PCR; TCRdb's copy has only in-frame clones and lacks some. The data show 85,000 to 130,000 clones, roughly 74% seen once. This clonotype originated in a man aged 40-50 years in good health and CMV-seronegative. Sequencing input: PBMCs.

DNA for the CDR3: TGCGCCAGCAGCCAAGACTGGGGCGGGGACCTCTCCTACAATGAGCAGTTCTTC. Encoded protein: CASSQDWGGDLSYNEQFF. This chain uses TRBV4-1 with TRBJ2-1, with a tentative D call TRBD2 (6 bases). This CDR3 region has 18 residues. The V end was cut by 0 bases, the J end by 0 bases, with 15 bases between. Germline loops: CDR1 MGHRA, CDR2 YSYEKL.